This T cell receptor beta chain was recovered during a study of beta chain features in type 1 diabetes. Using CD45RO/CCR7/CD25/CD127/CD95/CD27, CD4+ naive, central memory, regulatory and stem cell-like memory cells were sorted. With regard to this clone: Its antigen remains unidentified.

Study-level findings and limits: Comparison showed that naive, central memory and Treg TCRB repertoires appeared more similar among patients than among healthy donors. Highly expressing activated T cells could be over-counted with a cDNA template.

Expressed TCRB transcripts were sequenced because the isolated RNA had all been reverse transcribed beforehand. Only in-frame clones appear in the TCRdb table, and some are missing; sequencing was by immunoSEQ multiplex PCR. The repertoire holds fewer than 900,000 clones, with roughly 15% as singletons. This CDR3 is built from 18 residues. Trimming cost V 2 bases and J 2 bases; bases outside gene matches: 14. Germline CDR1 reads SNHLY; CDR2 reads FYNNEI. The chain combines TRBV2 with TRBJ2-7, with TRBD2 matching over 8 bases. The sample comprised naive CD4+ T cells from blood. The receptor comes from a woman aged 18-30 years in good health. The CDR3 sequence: CASSEPIGGRTPAYEQYF. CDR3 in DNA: TGTGCCAGCAGTGAACCGATCGGCGGGAGGACTCCTGCCTACGAGCAGTACTTC.